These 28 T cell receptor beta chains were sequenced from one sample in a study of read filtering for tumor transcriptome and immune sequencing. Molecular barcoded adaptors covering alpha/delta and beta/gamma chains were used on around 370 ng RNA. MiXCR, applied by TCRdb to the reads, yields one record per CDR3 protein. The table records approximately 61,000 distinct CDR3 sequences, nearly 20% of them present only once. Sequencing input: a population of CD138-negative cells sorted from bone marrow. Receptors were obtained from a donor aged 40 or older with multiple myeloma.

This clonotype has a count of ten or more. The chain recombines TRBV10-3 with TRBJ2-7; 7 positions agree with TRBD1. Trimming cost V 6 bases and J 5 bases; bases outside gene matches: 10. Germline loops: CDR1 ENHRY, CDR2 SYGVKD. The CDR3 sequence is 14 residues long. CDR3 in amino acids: CAISFDRDKDEQYF. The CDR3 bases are TGTGCCATCAGCTTCGACAGGGACAAGGACGAGCAGTACTTC.

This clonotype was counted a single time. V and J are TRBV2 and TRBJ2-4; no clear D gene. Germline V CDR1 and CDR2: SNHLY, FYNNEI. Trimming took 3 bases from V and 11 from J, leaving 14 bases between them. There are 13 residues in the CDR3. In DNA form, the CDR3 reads TGTGCCAGCAGTGATTGGGGATCCGGCGTTCAGTACTTC. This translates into CASSDWGSGVQYF.

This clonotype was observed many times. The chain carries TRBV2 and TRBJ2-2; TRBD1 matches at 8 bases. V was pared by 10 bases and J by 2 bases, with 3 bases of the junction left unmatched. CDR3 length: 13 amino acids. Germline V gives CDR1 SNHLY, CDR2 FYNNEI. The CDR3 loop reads CATGQGNTGELFF. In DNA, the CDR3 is TGTGCCACCGGACAGGGAAACACCGGGGAGCTGTTTTTT. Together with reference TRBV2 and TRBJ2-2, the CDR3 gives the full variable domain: EPEVTQTPSHQVTQMGQEVILRCVPISNHLYFYWYRQILGQKVEFLVSFYNNEISEKSEIFDDQFSVERPDGSNFTLKIRSTKLEDSAMYFCATGQGNTGELFFGEGSRLTVL.

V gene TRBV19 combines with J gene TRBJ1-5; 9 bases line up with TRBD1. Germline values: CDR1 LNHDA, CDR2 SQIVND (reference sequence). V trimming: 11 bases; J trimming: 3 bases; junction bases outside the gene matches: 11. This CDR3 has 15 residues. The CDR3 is CAAGGGTGYNQPQHF. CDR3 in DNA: TGTGCCGCCGGAGGAGGGACAGGGTACAATCAGCCCCAGCATTTT.

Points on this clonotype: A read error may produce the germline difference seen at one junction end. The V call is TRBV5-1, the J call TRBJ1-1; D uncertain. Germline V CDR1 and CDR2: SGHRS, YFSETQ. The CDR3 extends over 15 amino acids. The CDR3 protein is CACNPLVAVNTESFF. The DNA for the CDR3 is TGCGCCTGCAACCCGCTGGTGGCGGTGAACACTGAATCTTTCTTT.

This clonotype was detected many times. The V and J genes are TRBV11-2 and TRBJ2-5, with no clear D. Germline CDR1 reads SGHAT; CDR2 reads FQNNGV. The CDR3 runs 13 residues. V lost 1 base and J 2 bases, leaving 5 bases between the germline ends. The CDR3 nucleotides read TGTGCCAGCAGCTTAGGCAGACAAGAGACCCAGTACTTC. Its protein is CASSLGRQETQYF.

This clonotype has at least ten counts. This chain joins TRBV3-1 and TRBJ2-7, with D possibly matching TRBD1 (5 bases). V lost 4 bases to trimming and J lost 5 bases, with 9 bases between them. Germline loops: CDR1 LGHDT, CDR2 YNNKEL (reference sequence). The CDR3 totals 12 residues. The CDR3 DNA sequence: TGTGCCAGCAGCCGGCAGGGCAACGAGCAGTACTTC. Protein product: CASSRQGNEQYF.

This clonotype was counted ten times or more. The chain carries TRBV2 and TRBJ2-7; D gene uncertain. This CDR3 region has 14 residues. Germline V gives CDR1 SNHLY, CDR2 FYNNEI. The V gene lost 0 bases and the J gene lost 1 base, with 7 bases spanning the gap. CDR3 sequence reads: CASSEALGSYEQYF. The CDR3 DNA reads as TGTGCCAGCAGTGAAGCGCTAGGATCCTACGAGCAGTACTTC.

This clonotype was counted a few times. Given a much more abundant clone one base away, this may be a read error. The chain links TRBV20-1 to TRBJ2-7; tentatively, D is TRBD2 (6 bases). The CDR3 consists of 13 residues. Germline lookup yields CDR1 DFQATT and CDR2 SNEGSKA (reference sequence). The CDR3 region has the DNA TGCGGTGCTAGAGAAGCGGGCACCTACGAGCAGTACTTC. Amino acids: CGAREAGTYEQYF.

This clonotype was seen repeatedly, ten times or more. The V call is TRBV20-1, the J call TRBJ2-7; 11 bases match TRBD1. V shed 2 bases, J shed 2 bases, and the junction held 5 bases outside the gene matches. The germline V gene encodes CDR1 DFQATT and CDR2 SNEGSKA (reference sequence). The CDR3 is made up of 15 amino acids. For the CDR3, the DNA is TGCAGTGCTAGACCCGGGACAGGGGGTGCCTACGAGCAGTACTTC. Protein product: CSARPGTGGAYEQYF.

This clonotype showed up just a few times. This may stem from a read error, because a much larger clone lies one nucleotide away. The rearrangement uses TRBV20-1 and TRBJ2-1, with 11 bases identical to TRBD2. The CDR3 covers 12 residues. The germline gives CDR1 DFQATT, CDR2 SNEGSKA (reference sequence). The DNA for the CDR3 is TGCGGTGCTCGGGGACTAGCGGATGAGCAGTTCTTC. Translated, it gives CGARGLADEQFF.

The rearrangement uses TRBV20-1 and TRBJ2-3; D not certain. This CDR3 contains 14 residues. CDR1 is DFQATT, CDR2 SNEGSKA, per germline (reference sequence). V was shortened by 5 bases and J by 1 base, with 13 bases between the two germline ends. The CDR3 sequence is CSAVGPRGTDTQYF. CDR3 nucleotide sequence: TGCAGTGCTGTCGGACCGCGTGGCACAGATACGCAGTATTTT.

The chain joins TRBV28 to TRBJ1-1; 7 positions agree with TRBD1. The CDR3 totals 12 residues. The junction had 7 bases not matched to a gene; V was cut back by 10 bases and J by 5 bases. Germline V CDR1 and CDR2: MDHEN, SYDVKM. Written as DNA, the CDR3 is TGTGCCACGACAGGGAGTAGGACTGAAGCTTTCTTT. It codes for CATTGSRTEAFF.

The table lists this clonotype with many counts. The CDR3 DNA sequence: TGTGCCAGCAGCTACGGGACTAGCGGGACTAGCACAGATACGCAGTATTTT. It specifies CASSYGTSGTSTDTQYF. The rearrangement links TRBV5-6 to TRBJ2-3, with 13 bases matching TRBD2. This CDR3 contains 17 residues. Germline V CDR1 and CDR2: SGHDT, YYEEEE. V dropped 3 bases and J dropped 0; count of bases not matched to a gene: 4.

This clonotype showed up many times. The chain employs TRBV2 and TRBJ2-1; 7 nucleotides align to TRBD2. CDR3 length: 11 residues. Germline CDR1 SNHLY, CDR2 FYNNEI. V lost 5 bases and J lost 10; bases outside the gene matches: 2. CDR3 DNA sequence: TGTGCCAGCAGTATACTAGCGGAGCAGTTCTTC. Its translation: CASSILAEQFF.

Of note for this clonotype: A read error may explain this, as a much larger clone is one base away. The CDR3 region is CANSLGEVRETQYF. DNA for the CDR3: TGTGCCAACAGCTTAGGAGAGGTCCGAGAGACCCAGTACTTC. V gene TRBV7-9 combines with J gene TRBJ2-5; the D is unclear. The length of the CDR3 is 14 residues. Per the germline V gene, CDR1 is SEHNR and CDR2 is FQNEAQ (reference sequence).

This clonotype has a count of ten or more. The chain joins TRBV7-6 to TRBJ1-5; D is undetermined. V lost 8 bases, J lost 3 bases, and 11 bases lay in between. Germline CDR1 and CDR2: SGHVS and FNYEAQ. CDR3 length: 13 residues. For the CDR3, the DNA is TGTGCCAGCTACGGGCAGCTCAATCAGCCCCAGCATTTT. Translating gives CASYGQLNQPQHF. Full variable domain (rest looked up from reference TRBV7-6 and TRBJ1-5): GAGVSQSPRYKVTKRGQDVALRCDPISGHVSLYWYRQALGQGPEFLTYFNYEAQQDKSGLPNDRFSAERPEGSISTLTIQRTEQRDSAMYRCASYGQLNQPQHFGDGTRLSIL.

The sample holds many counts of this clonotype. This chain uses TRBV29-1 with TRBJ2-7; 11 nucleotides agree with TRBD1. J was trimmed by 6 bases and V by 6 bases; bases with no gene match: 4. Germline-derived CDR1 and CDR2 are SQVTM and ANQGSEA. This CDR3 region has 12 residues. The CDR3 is CSVGGTGGEQYF. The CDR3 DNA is TGCAGCGTGGGGGGGACAGGGGGCGAGCAGTACTTC.

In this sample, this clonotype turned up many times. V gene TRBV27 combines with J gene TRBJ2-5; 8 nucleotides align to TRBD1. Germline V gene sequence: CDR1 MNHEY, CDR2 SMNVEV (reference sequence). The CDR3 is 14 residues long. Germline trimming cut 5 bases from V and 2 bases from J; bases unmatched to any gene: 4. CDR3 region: CASSKDRVQETQYF. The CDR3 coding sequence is TGTGCCAGCAGTAAGGACAGGGTACAAGAGACCCAGTACTTC.

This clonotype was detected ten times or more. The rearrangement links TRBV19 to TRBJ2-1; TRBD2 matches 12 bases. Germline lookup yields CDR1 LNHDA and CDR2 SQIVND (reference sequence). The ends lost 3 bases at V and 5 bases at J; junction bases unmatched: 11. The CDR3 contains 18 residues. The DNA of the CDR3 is TGTGCCAGTAGTATTAGACTAGCGGGAGCTCTAAAAAACAATGAGCAGTTCTTC. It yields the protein CASSIRLAGALKNNEQFF.

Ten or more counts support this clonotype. The CDR3 DNA reads as TGTGCCAGCTCACCACTAACAGGGCAAACTGGGGCCAACGTCCTGACTTTC. Translation gives CASSPLTGQTGANVLTF. The chain is built from TRBV18 and TRBJ2-6; D possibly corresponds to TRBD1 (6 bases). Germline V gene sequence: CDR1 KGHSH, CDR2 LQKENI. Trimming took off 1 base at V and 2 bases at J, with 12 bases between the two ends. The CDR3 spans 17 residues. The whole variable domain, filled in from reference TRBV18 and TRBJ2-6, reads NAGVMQNPRHLVRRRGQEARLRCSPMKGHSHVYWYRQLPEEGLKFMVYLQKENIIDESGMPKERFSAEFPKEGPSILRIQQVVRGDSAAYFCASSPLTGQTGANVLTFGAGSRLTVL.

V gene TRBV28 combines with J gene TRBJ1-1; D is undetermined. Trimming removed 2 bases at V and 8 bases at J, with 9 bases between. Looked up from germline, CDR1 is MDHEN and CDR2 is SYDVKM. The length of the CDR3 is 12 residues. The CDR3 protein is CASSLGRVEAFF. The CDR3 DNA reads TGTGCCAGCAGTTTAGGGCGGGTGGAAGCTTTCTTT. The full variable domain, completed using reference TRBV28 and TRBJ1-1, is DVKVTQSSRYLVKRTGEKVFLECVQDMDHENMFWYRQDPGLGLRLIYFSYDVKMKEKGDIPEGYSVSREKKERFSLILESASTNQTSMYLCASSLGRVEAFFGQGTRLTVV.

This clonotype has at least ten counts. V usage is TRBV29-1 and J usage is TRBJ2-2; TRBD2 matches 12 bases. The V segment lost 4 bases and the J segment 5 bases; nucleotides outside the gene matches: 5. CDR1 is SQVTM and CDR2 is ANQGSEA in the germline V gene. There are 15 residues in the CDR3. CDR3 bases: TGCAGCGTTGGACTAGCGGGAGTGGGGACCGGGGAGCTGTTTTTT. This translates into CSVGLAGVGTGELFF.

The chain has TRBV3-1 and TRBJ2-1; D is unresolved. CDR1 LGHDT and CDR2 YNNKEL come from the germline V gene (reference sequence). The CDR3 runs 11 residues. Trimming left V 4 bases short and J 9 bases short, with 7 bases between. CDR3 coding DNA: TGTGCCAGCAGCCTTTTCAGTGAGCAGTTCTTC. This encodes CASSLFSEQFF.

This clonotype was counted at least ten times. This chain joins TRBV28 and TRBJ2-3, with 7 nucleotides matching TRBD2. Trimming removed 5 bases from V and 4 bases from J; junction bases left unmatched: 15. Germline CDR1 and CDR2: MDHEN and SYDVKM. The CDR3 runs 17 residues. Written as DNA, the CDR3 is TGTGCCAGCAGTCCCAAGCGGGTTGCGGGAGTTTCAGATACGCAGTATTTT. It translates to CASSPKRVAGVSDTQYF.

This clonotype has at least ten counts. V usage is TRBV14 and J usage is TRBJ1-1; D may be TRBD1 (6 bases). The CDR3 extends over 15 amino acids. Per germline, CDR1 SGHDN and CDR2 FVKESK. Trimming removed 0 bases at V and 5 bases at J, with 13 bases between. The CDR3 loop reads CASSQDPGGLTEAFF. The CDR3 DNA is TGTGCCAGCAGCCAAGATCCTGGGGGGCTTACTGAAGCTTTCTTT.

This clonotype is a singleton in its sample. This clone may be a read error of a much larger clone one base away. CDR3 sequence: CASSGLAGGERFF. The CDR3 DNA sequence: TGTGCCAGCAGTGGGCTAGCGGGGGGGGAGCGGTTCTTC. V usage is TRBV6-1 and J usage is TRBJ2-1; TRBD2 matches at 12 bases. This CDR3 comprises 13 residues. Germline CDR1 reads MNHNS; CDR2 reads SASEGT.

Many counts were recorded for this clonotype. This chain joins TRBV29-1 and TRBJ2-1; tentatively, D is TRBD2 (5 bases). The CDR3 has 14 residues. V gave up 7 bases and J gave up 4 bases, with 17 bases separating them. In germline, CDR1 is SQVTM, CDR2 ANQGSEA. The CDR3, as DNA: TGCAGCGCCCCATGGAGCGGAGGTTACAATGAGCAGTTCTTC. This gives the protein CSAPWSGGYNEQFF.